This T cell receptor beta chain came from a study of blood T cell repertoires in COVID-19. Germline V CDR1 and CDR2: SGHDN, FVKESK. The CDR3 sequence is 13 residues long. The ends were cut back, 8 bases at V and 4 bases at J, with 11 bases in the middle. This clone has a handful of counts. Clinical history reported by participants formed the basis on which cohorts were assigned. For recovered donors of Cohort 3, there were two negative PCRs, clearance, or symptom resolution. Clones were read by immunoSEQ multiplex PCR, and TCRdb kept only the in-frame ones, dropping some. Among a few hundred thousand clones listed, about 81% were seen once.

Sequencing used PBMCs or T cells enriched from blood (not recorded which). The TCR sequence derives from a man aged 35 to 55 who had recovered from COVID-19. This chain connects TRBV14 to TRBJ2-2; maybe TRBD1 (5 bases). The CDR3 coding sequence is TGTGCCAGCGGAGACAGTCCCACCGGGGAGCTGTTTTTT. This sequence encodes CASGDSPTGELFF.